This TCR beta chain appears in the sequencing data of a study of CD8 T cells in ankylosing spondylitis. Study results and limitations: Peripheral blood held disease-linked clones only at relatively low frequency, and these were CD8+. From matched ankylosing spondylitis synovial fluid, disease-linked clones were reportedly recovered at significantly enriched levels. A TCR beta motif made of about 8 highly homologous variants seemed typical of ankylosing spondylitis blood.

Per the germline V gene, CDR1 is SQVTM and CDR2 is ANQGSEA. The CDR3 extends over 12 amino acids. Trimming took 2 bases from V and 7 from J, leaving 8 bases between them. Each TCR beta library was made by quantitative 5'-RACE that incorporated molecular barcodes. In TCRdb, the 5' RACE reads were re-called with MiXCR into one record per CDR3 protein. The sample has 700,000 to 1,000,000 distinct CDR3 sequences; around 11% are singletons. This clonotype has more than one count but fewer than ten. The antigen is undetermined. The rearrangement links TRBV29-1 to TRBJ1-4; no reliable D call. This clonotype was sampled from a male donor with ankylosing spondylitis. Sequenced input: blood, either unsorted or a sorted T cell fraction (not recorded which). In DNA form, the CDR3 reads TGCAGCGTTGAAATCCAGAGTGAAAAACTGTTTTTT. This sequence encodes CSVEIQSEKLFF.